Presented here are 18 T cell receptor beta chains from one specimen sequenced in a study of OX40 agonist ivuxolimab in advanced cancers. Using immunoSEQ multiplex PCR, the repertoire was profiled, and TCRdb retains in-frame clones only, with some absent. The profile shows about 93,000 clones, 89% of them singletons. Material: CD4+ or CD8+ T cells sorted from blood, obtained in a trial of the OX40 agonist ivuxolimab. The receptor source for this set is an adult with an advanced solid tumor such as melanoma, head and neck, liver or kidney cancer.

V gene TRBV29-1 combines with J gene TRBJ2-2; 7 bases agree with TRBD2. V lost 5 bases and J lost 4; bases outside the gene matches: 10. The CDR3 covers 15 residues. Germline V lookup: CDR1 SQVTM, CDR2 ANQGSEA. CDR3 protein: CSVTFLAGSTGELFF. The DNA of the CDR3 is TGCAGCGTTACCTTCTTAGCGGGTAGCACCGGGGAGCTGTTTTTT.

The rearrangement uses TRBV7-3 and TRBJ2-2; D tentatively reads TRBD1 or TRBD2 (5 bases each). V lost 1 base and J lost 3, with 9 bases in between. Germline V gene data show CDR1 as SGHTA and CDR2 as FQGTGA. The CDR3 sequence is 15 residues long. CDR3 residues: CASSLKLGDTGELFF. The CDR3 DNA follows: TGTGCCAGCAGCTTAAAATTGGGGGACACCGGGGAGCTGTTTTTT.

CDR3 protein: CASSRQQVNTEAFF. DNA for the CDR3: TGTGCCAGCAGCCGACAGCAGGTAAACACTGAAGCTTTCTTT. This sequence joins TRBV7-9 and TRBJ1-1; TRBD1 is a possible D gene (5 bases). Germline CDR1 SEHNR, CDR2 FQNEAQ (reference sequence). This CDR3 comprises 14 residues. V was trimmed by 5 bases and J by 2 bases, leaving 12 bases between them.

V gene TRBV10-3 combines with J gene TRBJ1-4; the match to TRBD1 covers 8 bases. This CDR3 region has 15 residues. The trim removed 3 bases at V and 8 bases at J, leaving 8 bases unmatched. Germline V gene lookup returns CDR1 ENHRY and CDR2 SYGVKD. Here the CDR3 DNA reads TGTGCCATCAGTGATGGGGGACAGGAAAGGGAAAAACTGTTTTTT. It specifies CAISDGGQEREKLFF.

This clone was recorded only once. The chain is built from TRBV11-2 and TRBJ2-5; D gene uncertain. V shed 0 bases and J shed 0 bases, with 8 bases lying between them. Germline V gene lookup returns CDR1 SGHAT and CDR2 FQNNGV. The CDR3 loop spans 15 amino acids. The CDR3 nucleotides read TGTGCCAGCAGCTTAGAGGCAGTGTACCAAGAGACCCAGTACTTC. This translates into CASSLEAVYQETQYF.

This clone has a handful of counts. In nucleotides, the CDR3 is TGTGCCAGCAAGCTGTACTCCTACGAGCAGTACTTC. It is translated as CASKLYSYEQYF. The chain couples TRBV6-1 to TRBJ2-7, with no clear D. The CDR3 loop spans 12 amino acids. V was clipped by 7 bases and J by 0 bases, with 7 bases between them. Per germline, CDR1 MNHNS and CDR2 SASEGT.

This sequence joins TRBV5-1 and TRBJ1-2, with D tentatively TRBD1 (5 bases). V was clipped by 4 bases and J by 7 bases, with 20 bases between them. There are 15 residues in the CDR3. From germline, CDR1 is SGHRS and CDR2 YFSETQ. In nucleotides, the CDR3 is TGCGCCAGCAGCCTCCAAATGGGGCAAGACTCTGGCTACACCTTC. Translating it yields CASSLQMGQDSGYTF. Full variable domain (rest looked up from reference TRBV5-1 and TRBJ1-2): KAGVTQTPRYLIKTRGQQVTLSCSPISGHRSVSWYQQTPGQGLQFLFEYFSETQRNKGNFPGRFSGRQFSNSRSEMNVSTLELGDSALYLCASSLQMGQDSGYTFGSGTRLTVV.

The chain links TRBV27 to TRBJ2-2; D gene unclear. V was cut by 7 bases and J by 7 bases, with 22 bases left in between. This CDR3 spans 16 amino acids. Germline assignment: CDR1 MNHEY and CDR2 SMNVEV (reference sequence). The CDR3 nucleotides read TGTGCCAGCACCTCCTACCTTAGGGATTCGGACGGGGAGCTGTTTTTT. This codes for CASTSYLRDSDGELFF.

To note about this clone: Within the sample, other DNA sequences also encode this same CDR3. The V and J genes are TRBV5-1 and TRBJ2-5; D unclear. The germline V gene encodes CDR1 SGHRS and CDR2 YFSETQ. The length of the CDR3 is 11 residues. The germline V and J ends were trimmed by 4 bases and 5 bases, with 6 bases remaining between them. The CDR3 sequence is CASSLSETQYF. The CDR3, as DNA: TGCGCCAGCAGCCTCTCGGAGACCCAGTACTTC.

V gene TRBV5-4 combines with J gene TRBJ2-7; the match to TRBD1 covers 8 bases. J gave up 1 base and V 3 bases, and 9 bases lay outside the gene matches. The germline gives CDR1 SGHNT, CDR2 YYREEE (reference sequence). The CDR3 sequence is 16 residues long. The CDR3 DNA is TGTGCCAGCAGCTCACAGGCAGGGGGCGAATCCTACGAGCAGTACTTC. It translates to CASSSQAGGESYEQYF.

CDR3 nucleotide sequence: TGCAGCGCTGGGGGGGGCGGCGAGCAGTTCTTC. Translation: CSAGGGGEQFF. The chain joins TRBV29-1 to TRBJ2-1, with D perhaps matching TRBD2 (7 bases). The CDR3 is 11 amino acids. Trimming stripped 7 bases from V and 10 bases from J, with 14 bases between. CDR1 and CDR2 (germline): SQVTM, ANQGSEA.

The chain recombines TRBV2 with TRBJ2-1; 10 bases line up with TRBD2. This CDR3 region has 19 residues. The germline V gene has CDR1 SNHLY and CDR2 FYNNEI. The V gene end was trimmed by 3 bases and the J gene end by 0 bases; junction bases not matched to a gene: 11. Here the CDR3 reads CASSDSARASGSSYNEQFF. The CDR3 region has the DNA TGTGCCAGCAGTGATTCTGCTAGGGCTAGCGGGAGCTCCTACAATGAGCAGTTCTTC.

This clone has just one count. J is TRBJ2-3 and V is TRBV12-5; D remains unclear. The CDR3 sequence is 14 residues long. CDR1 LGHNT and CDR2 FRNRAP come from the germline V gene. The ends were cut back, 2 bases at V and 1 base at J, with 7 bases in the middle. The CDR3 DNA reads TGTGCTAGTGGTTTGAAGGGCGGCACAGATACGCAGTATTTT. This codes for CASGLKGGTDTQYF.

This sequence joins TRBV7-2 and TRBJ1-5; the D is unclear. This CDR3 is 12 amino acids long. From germline, CDR1 is SGHTA and CDR2 FQGNSA. Between the trimmed V and J ends, which lost 6 bases and 3 bases, there was a span of 6 bases. CDR3 region: CASRGVNQPQHF. The DNA of the CDR3 is TGTGCCAGCAGGGGAGTCAATCAGCCCCAGCATTTT.

DNA for the CDR3: TGTGCCAGCAGTGATTCTGGGACCTGGAACACTGAAGCTTTCTTT. This gives the protein CASSDSGTWNTEAFF. V is TRBV6-1 and J is TRBJ1-1; tentatively, D is TRBD1 (5 bases). This CDR3 has 15 amino acids. V lost 3 bases and J 1 base, leaving 12 bases between the germline ends. Germline CDR1 MNHNS, CDR2 SASEGT.

The rearrangement links TRBV10-3 to TRBJ1-2, with 8 bases that match TRBD1. The V segment lost 6 bases and the J segment 8 bases; nucleotides outside the gene matches: 11. The V gene's germline CDR1 is ENHRY and CDR2 SYGVKD. CDR3 size: 14 residues. The CDR3 coding sequence is TGTGCCATCAGGAAGACAGGGGCAGTACAGGGCTACACCTTC. This codes for CAIRKTGAVQGYTF.

The J gene is TRBJ2-3, the V gene TRBV7-3, with D unclear. The CDR3 runs to 16 residues. CDR1 and CDR2 from the germline V gene are SGHTA and FQGTGA. V was shortened by 1 base and J by 2 bases, with 13 bases between the two germline ends. The CDR3 here is CASSLSPPASTDTQYF. The CDR3 DNA reads TGTGCCAGCAGCTTAAGTCCCCCCGCGTCCACAGATACGCAGTATTTT.

The chain employs TRBV11-3 and TRBJ2-3, with D perhaps being TRBD1 or TRBD2 (6 bases each). Between the trimmed V and J ends, which lost 6 bases and 4 bases, there was a span of 20 bases. CDR1 is SGHNT, CDR2 YENEEA, per germline. The CDR3 has 16 amino acids. The CDR3 reads CASSKGGPNSPDTQYF. The CDR3 region has the DNA TGTGCCAGCAGTAAGGGGGGACCGAACTCCCCAGATACGCAGTATTTT.